The clone carrying this TCR beta chain was observed many times. The antigen is undetermined. TCRdb itself ran the RACE reads through MiXCR, one entry per CDR3 protein. The data contain fewer than 500,000 distinct CDR3 sequences, roughly 5% of them seen just once; the ten biggest clones take up 2% to 2.5%. Time point in this sample: patch test 1, 2 weeks after DPC sensitization. Treatment denoted: therapeutic diphenylcyclopropenone sensitization with weekly scalp DPC. The study drew its donors from alopecia patients who were 18 to 70 years old and suitable for DPC. Trimming left V 0 bases short and J 4 bases short, with 10 bases between. From germline, CDR1 is LGHNA and CDR2 YNFKEQ. The CDR3 is made up of 15 amino acids. These data come from a study of human T cells and chemical hapten exposure. General study points: TCRs exceeding a frequency of 1 in 1000 stayed unchanged under DPC sensitization.

Sample: whole blood, taken in connection with sensitization to the hapten diphenylcyclopropenone (DPC). The TCR comes from a woman in her forties or fifties with alopecia areata. Some clones in this sample may be carry-over from other donors' samples. The chain is built from TRBV4-2 and TRBJ1-3; D unresolved. CDR3 sequence: CASSQDGRPGNTIYF. The CDR3 bases are TGTGCCAGCAGCCAAGATGGACGGCCGGGAAACACCATATATTTT.